This T cell receptor beta chain was profiled in a study of T cells in Graves' hyperthyroidism and ophthalmopathy. The source material, RNA transcripts, was used to amplify TCR beta CDR3 regions. An initial round of RT-PCR targeting the TCR CDR3 relied on the HTBI primer set. TCRdb re-called the multiplex PCR reads with MiXCR, one entry per CDR3 protein. The data hold around 690,000 distinct CDR3 sequences, with roughly a sixth observed a single time. The germline V gene encodes CDR1 DFQATT and CDR2 SNEGSKA (reference sequence). The CDR3 is made up of 14 amino acids. The V gene end was trimmed by 5 bases and the J gene end by 3 bases; junction bases not matched to a gene: 6. This clonotype showed up just once.

This clonotype was sampled from a man aged 50 to 59 with Graves' hyperthyroidism. Sequencing used blood. This chain connects TRBV20-1 to TRBJ1-5, with TRBD1 matching 8 bases. CDR3 DNA: TGCAGTGCTGAGTCAGGGGGCTTCAATCAGCCCCAGCATTTT. Amino acid sequence: CSAESGGFNQPQHF.